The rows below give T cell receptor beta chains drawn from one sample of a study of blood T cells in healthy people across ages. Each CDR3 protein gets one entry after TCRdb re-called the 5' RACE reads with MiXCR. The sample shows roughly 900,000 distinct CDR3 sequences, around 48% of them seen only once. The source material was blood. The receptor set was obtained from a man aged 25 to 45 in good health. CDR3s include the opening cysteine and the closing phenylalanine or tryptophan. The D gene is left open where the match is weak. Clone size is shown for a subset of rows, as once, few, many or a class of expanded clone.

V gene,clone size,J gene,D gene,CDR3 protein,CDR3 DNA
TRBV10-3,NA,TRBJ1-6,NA,CAISDRRAQGNSPLHF,TGTGCCATCAGTGACCGCCGGGCCCAGGGGAATTCACCCCTCCACTTT
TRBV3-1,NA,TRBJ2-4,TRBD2,CASSGTSGGSGAQYF,TGCGCCAGCAGTGGGACTAGCGGGGGATCAGGGGCCCAGTACTTC
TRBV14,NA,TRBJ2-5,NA,CASSHPDFGNQETQYF,TGTGCCAGCAGCCATCCGGACTTTGGGAACCAAGAGACCCAGTACTTC
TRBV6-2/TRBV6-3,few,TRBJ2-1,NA,CASSYTLGLDEQFF,TGTGCCAGCAGTTACACCCTAGGGTTAGATGAGCAGTTCTTC
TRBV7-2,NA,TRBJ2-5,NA,CASSLGEALETQYF,TGTGCCAGCAGCTTAGGAGAGGCCTTAGAGACCCAGTACTTC
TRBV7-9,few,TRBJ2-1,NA,CASSPETGPYNEQFF,TGTGCCAGCAGCCCAGAGACAGGACCCTACAATGAGCAGTTCTTC
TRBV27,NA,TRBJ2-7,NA,CASSVGQDCEQYF,TGTGCCAGCAGTGTAGGGCAGGACTGCGAGCAGTACTTC
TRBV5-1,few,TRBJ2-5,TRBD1,CASSLASNRGETQYF,TGCGCCAGTAGCTTGGCCTCCAACAGGGGAGAGACCCAGTACTTC
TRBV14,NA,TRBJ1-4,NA,CASSQGGGKLFF,TGTGCCAGCAGCCAAGGAGGAGGAAAACTGTTTTTT
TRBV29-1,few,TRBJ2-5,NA,CSVEGLLYSETQYF,TGCAGCGTTGAAGGGCTTCTGTATTCTGAGACCCAGTACTTC
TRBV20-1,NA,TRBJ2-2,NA,CSARLNLASGELFF,TGCAGTGCTAGATTGAACCTAGCCAGCGGGGAGCTGTTTTTT
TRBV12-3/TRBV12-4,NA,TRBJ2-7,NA,CASSLAYGAYEQYF,TGTGCCAGCAGTTTAGCGTACGGAGCCTACGAGCAGTACTTC
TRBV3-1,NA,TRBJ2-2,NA,CASSQDKGVLTGELFF,TGTGCCAGCAGCCAAGATAAAGGGGTACTAACCGGGGAGCTGTTTTTT
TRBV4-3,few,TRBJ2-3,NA,CASSRAHQGGHTDTQYF,TGCGCCAGCAGCCGCGCGCATCAAGGGGGTCATACAGATACGCAGTATTTT
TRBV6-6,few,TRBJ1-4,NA,CASRGVLGEKLFF,TGTGCCAGCAGGGGAGTCTTGGGGGAAAAACTGTTTTTT
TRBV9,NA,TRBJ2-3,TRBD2,CASSVNGGLADTQYF,TGTGCCAGCAGCGTAAACGGGGGGTTAGCAGATACGCAGTATTTT
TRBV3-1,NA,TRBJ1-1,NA,CASSHGRHAEAFF,TGTGCCAGCAGCCACGGGAGGCACGCTGAAGCTTTCTTT
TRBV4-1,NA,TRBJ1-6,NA,CASSQWKGSPLHF,TGCGCCAGCAGCCAATGGAAGGGATCACCCCTCCACTTT
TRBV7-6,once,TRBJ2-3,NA,CASSLDPAYSRTDTQYF,TGTGCCAGCAGCTTAGATCCGGCCTATTCCCGCACAGATACGCAGTATTTT
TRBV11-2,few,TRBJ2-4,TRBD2,CATRPGGSKNIQYF,TGTGCCACTCGTCCCGGGGGGTCCAAAAACATTCAGTACTTC
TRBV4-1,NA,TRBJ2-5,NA,CASSPLTRRNQETQYF,TGCGCCAGCAGCCCTCTGACAAGAAGGAACCAAGAGACCCAGTACTTC
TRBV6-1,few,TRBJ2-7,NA,CASSEGRGGAPYEQYF,TGTGCCAGCAGTGAAGGAAGAGGGGGAGCTCCCTACGAGCAGTACTTC
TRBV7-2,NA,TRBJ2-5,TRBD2,CASSLVLGTSGGGTQYF,TGTGCCAGCAGCTTAGTCCTTGGGACTAGCGGGGGGGGGACCCAGTACTTC
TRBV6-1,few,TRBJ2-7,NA,CASNPTGLGYEQYF,TGTGCCAGCAACCCGACCGGACTGGGCTACGAGCAGTACTTC
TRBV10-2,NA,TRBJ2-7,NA,CASSEAEGSYEQYF,TGCGCCAGCAGTGAGGCAGAGGGCTCCTACGAGCAGTACTTC
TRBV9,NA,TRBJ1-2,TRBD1,CASSADRARAYGYTF,TGTGCCAGCAGCGCGGACAGGGCTCGGGCCTATGGCTACACCTTC
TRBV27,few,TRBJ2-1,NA,CASSFREAYNEQFF,TGTGCCAGCAGTTTTCGGGAAGCCTACAATGAGCAGTTCTTC
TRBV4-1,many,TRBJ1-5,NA,CASSQDGGFNQPQHF,TGCGCCAGCAGCCAAGATGGAGGCTTCAATCAGCCCCAGCATTTT
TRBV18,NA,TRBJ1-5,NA,CASSPPAGVGSQPQHF,TGTGCCAGCTCACCACCGGCAGGGGTGGGGAGTCAGCCCCAGCATTTT
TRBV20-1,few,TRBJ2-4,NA,CSAVASRSTKNIQYF,TGCAGTGCTGTGGCCTCGAGGTCGACCAAAAACATTCAGTACTTC
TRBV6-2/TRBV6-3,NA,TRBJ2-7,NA,CASSSAGVGLYEQYF,TGTGCCAGCAGCTCGGCAGGGGTGGGCCTCTACGAGCAGTACTTC
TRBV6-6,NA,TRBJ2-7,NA,CASSTGPNLYEQYF,TGTGCCAGCAGCACGGGACCCAATCTATACGAGCAGTACTTC
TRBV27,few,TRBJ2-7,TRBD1,CASSSYLFNRGYEQYF,TGTGCCAGCAGTTCCTACCTATTCAACAGGGGGTACGAGCAGTACTTC
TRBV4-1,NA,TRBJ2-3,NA,CASSQAGKWSDTQYF,TGCGCCAGCAGCCAAGCCGGGAAATGGTCAGATACGCAGTATTTT
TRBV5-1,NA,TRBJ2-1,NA,CASSPTVSNVYNEQFF,TGCGCCAGCTCGCCGACAGTCTCCAACGTATACAATGAGCAGTTCTTC